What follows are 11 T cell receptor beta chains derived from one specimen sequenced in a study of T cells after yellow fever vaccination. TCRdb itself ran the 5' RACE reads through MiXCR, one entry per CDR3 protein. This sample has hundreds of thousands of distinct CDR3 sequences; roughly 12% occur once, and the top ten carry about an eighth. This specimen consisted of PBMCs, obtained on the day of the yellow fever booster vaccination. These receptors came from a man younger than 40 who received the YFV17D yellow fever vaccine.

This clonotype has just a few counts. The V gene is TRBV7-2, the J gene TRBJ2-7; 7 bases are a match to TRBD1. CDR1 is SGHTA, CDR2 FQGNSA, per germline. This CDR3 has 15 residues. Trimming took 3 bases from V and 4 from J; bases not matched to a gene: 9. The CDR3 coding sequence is TGTGCCAGCAGCTTCTCTCCCGGGACAGAATACGAGCAGTACTTC. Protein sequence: CASSFSPGTEYEQYF.

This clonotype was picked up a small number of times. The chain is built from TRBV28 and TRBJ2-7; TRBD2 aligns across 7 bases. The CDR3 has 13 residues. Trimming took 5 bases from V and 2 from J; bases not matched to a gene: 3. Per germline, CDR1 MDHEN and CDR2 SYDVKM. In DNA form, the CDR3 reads TGTGCCAGCAGTCAACGGGGGGCCTACGAGCAGTACTTC. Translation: CASSQRGAYEQYF.

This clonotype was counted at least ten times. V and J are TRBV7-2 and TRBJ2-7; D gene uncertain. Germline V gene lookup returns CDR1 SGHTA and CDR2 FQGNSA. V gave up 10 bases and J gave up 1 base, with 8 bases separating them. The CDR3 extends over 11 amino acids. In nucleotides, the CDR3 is TGTGCCACCGCACAATCCTACGAGCAGTACTTC. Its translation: CATAQSYEQYF.

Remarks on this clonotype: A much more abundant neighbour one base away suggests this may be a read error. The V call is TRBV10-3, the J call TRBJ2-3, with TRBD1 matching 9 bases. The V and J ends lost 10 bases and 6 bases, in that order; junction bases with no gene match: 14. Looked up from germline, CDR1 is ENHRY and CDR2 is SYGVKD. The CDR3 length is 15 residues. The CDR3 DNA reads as TGTGCCAGCGGGACAGGGTTCGCGCCCCCCGATACGCAGTATTTT. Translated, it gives CASGTGFAPPDTQYF.

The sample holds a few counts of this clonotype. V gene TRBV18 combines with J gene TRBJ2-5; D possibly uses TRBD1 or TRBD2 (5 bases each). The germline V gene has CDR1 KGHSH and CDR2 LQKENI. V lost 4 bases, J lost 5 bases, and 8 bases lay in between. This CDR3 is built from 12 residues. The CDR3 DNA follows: TGTGCCAGCTCACGATGGGGGGAGACCCAGTACTTC. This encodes CASSRWGETQYF.

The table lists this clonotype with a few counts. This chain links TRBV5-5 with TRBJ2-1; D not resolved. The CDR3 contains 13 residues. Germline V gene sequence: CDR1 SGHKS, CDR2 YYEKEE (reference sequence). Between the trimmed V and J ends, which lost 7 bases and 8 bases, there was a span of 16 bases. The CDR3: CASAGTLDDEQFF. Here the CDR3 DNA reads TGTGCCAGCGCCGGAACCCTGGACGATGAGCAGTTCTTC. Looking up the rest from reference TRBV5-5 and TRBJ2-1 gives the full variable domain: DAGVTQSPTHLIKTRGQQVTLRCSPISGHKSVSWYQQVLGQGPQFIFQYYEKEERGRGNFPDRFSARQFPNYSSELNVNALLLGDSALYLCASAGTLDDEQFFGPGTRLTVL.

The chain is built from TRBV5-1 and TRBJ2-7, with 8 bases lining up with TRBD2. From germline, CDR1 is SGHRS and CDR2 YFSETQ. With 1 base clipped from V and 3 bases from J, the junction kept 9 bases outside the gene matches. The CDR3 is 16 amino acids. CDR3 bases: TGCGCCAGCAGCTTGAATGGCCCGGGAGGGAGCTACGAGCAGTACTTC. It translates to CASSLNGPGGSYEQYF.

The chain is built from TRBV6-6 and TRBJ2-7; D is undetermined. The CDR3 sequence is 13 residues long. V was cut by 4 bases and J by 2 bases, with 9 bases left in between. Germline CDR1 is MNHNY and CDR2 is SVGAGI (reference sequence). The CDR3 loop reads CASSFEGPYEQYF. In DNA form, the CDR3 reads TGTGCCAGCAGTTTCGAAGGCCCCTACGAGCAGTACTTC.

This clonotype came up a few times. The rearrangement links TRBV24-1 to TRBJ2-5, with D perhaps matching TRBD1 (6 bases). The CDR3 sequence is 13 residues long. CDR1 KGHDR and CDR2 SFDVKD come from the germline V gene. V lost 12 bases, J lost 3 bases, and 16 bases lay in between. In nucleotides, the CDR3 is TGTGCCGTAAGCCAGGGGAAGGAAGAGACCCAGTACTTC. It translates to CAVSQGKEETQYF.

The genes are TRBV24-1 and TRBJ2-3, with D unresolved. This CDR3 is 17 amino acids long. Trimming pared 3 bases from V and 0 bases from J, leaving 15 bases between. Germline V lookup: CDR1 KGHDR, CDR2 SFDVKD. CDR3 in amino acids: CATSDAKPAASTDTQYF. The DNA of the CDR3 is TGTGCCACCAGTGATGCCAAGCCCGCGGCTAGCACAGATACGCAGTATTTT.

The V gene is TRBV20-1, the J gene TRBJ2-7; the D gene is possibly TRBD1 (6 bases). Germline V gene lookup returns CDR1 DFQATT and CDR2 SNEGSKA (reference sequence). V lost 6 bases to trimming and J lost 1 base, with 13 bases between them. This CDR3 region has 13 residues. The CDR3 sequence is CSAERTASYEQYF. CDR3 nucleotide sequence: TGCAGTGCCGAGAGGACAGCTTCCTACGAGCAGTACTTC.